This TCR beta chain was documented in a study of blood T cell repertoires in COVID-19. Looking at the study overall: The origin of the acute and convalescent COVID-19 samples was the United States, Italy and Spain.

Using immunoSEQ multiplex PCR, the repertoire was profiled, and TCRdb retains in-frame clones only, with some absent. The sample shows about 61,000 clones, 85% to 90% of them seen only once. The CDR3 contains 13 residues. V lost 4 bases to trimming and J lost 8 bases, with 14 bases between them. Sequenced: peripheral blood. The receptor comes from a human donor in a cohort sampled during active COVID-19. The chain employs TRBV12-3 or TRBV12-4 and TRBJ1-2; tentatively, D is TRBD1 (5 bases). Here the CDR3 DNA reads TGTGCCAGCAGTTATACGCCAGGGTTAGGCTACACCTTC. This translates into CASSYTPGLGYTF.